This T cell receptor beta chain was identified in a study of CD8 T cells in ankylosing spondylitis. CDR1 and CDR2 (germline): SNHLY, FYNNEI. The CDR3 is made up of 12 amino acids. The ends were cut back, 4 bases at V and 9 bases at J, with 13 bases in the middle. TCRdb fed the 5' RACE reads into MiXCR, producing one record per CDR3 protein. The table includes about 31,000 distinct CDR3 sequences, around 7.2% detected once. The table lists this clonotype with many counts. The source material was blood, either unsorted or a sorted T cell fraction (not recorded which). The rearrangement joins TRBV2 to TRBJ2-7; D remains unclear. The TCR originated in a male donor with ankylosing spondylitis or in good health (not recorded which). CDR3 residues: CASSVDRAAQYF. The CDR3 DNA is TGTGCCAGCAGTGTCGATAGGGCAGCGCAGTACTTC. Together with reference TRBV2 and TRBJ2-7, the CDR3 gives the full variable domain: EPEVTQTPSHQVTQMGQEVILRCVPISNHLYFYWYRQILGQKVEFLVSFYNNEISEKSEIFDDQFSVERPDGSNFTLKIRSTKLEDSAMYFCASSVDRAAQYFGPGTRLTVT.